This TCR beta chain originates from a study of blood T cell repertoires in COVID-19. Across the study: The United States, Italy and Spain supplied acute and convalescent COVID-19 samples. The cDNA or gDNA used as material had been derived from T cells, B-cell-depleted T cells, or PBMCs.

Under the authors' procedure: Nucleated cell number was recorded as an estimate derived from reference gene primer amplification. Generated by immunoSEQ multiplex PCR, the TCRdb table keeps only in-frame clones and is missing some. V and J calls and clone size follow that table, whereas D and trimming were derived from the DNA. This sample has 210,000 or so clones, with under 80% found just once. Germline V gives CDR1 SGHDN, CDR2 FVKESK. Trimming at V came to 6 bases and at J to 2 bases, leaving 15 bases not matched to a gene. The CDR3 contains 17 residues. The receptor was derived from a man in his fifties who had recovered from COVID-19. The chain links TRBV14 to TRBJ1-2, with 7 bases lining up with TRBD1. Input material: peripheral blood. The CDR3 sequence is CASSAGTVTRENYGYTF. CDR3 DNA sequence: TGTGCCAGCAGTGCCGGGACAGTCACACGAGAGAACTATGGCTACACCTTC.